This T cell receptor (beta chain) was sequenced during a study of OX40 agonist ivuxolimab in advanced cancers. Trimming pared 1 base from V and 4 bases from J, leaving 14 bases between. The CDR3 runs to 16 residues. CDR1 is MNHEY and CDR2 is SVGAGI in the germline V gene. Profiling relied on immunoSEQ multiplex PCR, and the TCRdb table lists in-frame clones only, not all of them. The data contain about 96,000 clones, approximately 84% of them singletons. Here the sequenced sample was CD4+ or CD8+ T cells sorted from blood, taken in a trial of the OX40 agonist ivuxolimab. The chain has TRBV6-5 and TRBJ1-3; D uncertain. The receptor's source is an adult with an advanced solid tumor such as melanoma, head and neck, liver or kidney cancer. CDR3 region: CASSYWAGSGGNTIYF. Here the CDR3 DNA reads TGTGCCAGCAGTTACTGGGCAGGATCAGGCGGAAACACCATATATTTT.